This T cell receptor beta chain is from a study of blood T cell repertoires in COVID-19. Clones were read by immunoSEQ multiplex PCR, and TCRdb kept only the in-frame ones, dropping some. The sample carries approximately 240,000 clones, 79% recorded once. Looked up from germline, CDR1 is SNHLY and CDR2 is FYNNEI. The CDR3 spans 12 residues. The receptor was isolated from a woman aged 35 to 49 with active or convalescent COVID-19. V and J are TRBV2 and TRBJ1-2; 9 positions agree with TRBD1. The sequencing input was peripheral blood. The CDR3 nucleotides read TGTGACTCGCCGGGGACAGGGTATGGCTACACCTTC. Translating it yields CDSPGTGYGYTF.